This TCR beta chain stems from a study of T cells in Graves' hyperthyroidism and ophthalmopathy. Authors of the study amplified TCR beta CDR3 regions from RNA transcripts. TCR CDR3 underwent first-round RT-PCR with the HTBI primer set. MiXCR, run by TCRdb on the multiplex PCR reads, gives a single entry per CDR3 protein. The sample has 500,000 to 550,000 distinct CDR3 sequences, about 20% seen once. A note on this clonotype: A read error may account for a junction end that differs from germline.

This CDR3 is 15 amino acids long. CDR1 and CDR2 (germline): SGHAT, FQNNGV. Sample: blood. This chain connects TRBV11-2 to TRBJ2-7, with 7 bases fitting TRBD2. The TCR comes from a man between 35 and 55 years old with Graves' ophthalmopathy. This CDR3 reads CTSSYPSGLAYEQYF. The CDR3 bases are TGTACCAGCAGCTACCCTAGCGGACTGGCGTACGAGCAGTACTTC.